The source of this TCR beta chain is a study of blood T cell repertoires in COVID-19. Whole-study context: Sites in the United States, Italy and Spain provided acute and convalescent COVID-19 samples. T cells, B-cell-depleted T cells, or PBMCs supplied cDNA or gDNA.

V lost 1 base and J lost 1; bases outside the gene matches: 9. The germline CDR1 and CDR2 sequences are SGHRS and YFSETQ. CDR3 size: 17 residues. Original handling: Estimation of nucleated cell counts was performed using reference gene primer amplification. Repertoires were generated with immunoSEQ multiplex PCR, while TCRdb's copy carries only in-frame clones and drops some. That table supplies the V and J calls and clone size; D and trimming were determined from the DNA. The sample carries fewer than 350,000 clones, about nine tenths recorded once. The sequence was obtained from an older woman with COVID-19, enrolled during active disease. Input material: peripheral blood. The chain carries TRBV5-1 and TRBJ1-1, with 8 bases fitting TRBD1. This CDR3 reads CASSLIQLGTGNTEAFF. The DNA of the CDR3 is TGCGCCAGCAGCTTGATTCAGTTGGGGACAGGGAACACTGAAGCTTTCTTT.